Shown below are 8 T cell receptor beta chains from a single sample sequenced in a study of sequential checkpoint blockade in melanoma. Treatment described: randomized to nivolumab then ipilimumab (arm A) or the reverse (arm B). TCRdb's table, derived via immunoSEQ multiplex PCR, lists solely in-frame clones and lacks some. Of fewer than 35,000 clones listed, 80% to 90% are singletons. Specimen: CD8+ T cells sorted from blood (inferred from file names), collected from a patient given nivolumab and ipilimumab in sequence. The source is a human donor with melanoma.

V gene TRBV6-5 combines with J gene TRBJ2-7; TRBD2 matches at 12 bases. Germline assignment: CDR1 MNHEY and CDR2 SVGAGI. This CDR3 has 15 amino acids. V trimming: 8 bases; J trimming: 0 bases; junction bases outside the gene matches: 5. CDR3 DNA sequence: TGTGCCAGCGCTGGACTAGCGGGAAGCTCCTACGAGCAGTACTTC. Its translation: CASAGLAGSSYEQYF.

The chain is built from TRBV15 and TRBJ1-1; 7 positions match TRBD1. V lost 5 bases and J lost 1; bases outside the gene matches: 1. Germline V lookup: CDR1 LNHNV, CDR2 YYDKDF (reference sequence). The CDR3 runs to 13 residues. In DNA form, the CDR3 reads TGTGCCACCAGCCGGGACAGGAACACTGAAGCTTTCTTT. This encodes CATSRDRNTEAFF.

The chain is built from TRBV5-6 and TRBJ1-1; 8 positions agree with TRBD1. Trimming cost V 3 bases and J 1 base; bases outside gene matches: 8. The CDR3 is made up of 16 amino acids. The germline V gene encodes CDR1 SGHDT and CDR2 YYEEEE. The CDR3, as DNA: TGTGCCAGCAGCTCTACCCGCGGACAGGGGAACACTGAAGCTTTCTTT. Translating gives CASSSTRGQGNTEAFF.

The V call is TRBV9, the J call TRBJ1-2; D not certain. Germline CDR1 SGDLS, CDR2 YYNGEE. V dropped 3 bases and J dropped 2 bases, with 8 bases sitting between them. CDR3 size: 13 residues. Written as DNA, the CDR3 is TGTGCCAGCAGCGGTACAGCAAACTATGGCTACACCTTC. It translates to CASSGTANYGYTF.

The chain links TRBV7-9 to TRBJ1-1, with TRBD1 matching 9 bases. The CDR3 is 14 amino acids. Germline-derived CDR1 and CDR2 are SEHNR and FQNEAQ (reference sequence). V was clipped by 4 bases and J by 3 bases; unmatched bases: 3. The CDR3 DNA is TGTGCCAGCAGCTCCGACAGGGGGGACACTGAAGCTTTCTTT. Amino acids: CASSSDRGDTEAFF.

V usage is TRBV27 and J usage is TRBJ1-6; 7 positions agree with TRBD1. Trimming took 9 bases from V and 13 from J; bases not matched to a gene: 12. CDR1 is MNHEY, CDR2 SMNVEV, per germline (reference sequence). CDR3 length equals 13 residues. The CDR3 DNA sequence: TGTGCCAGTACCGGGACAGACTTTTGGCCCCTCCACTTT. Translated: CASTGTDFWPLHF.

This clone occurred a few times. The chain recombines TRBV11-2 with TRBJ2-1; 10 nucleotides align to TRBD2. The CDR3 contains 18 residues. CDR1 SGHAT and CDR2 FQNNGV come from the germline V gene. Trimming at V came to 5 bases and at J to 0 bases, leaving 10 bases not matched to a gene. CDR3 protein: CASSHGLAAPSSYNEQFF. The CDR3 nucleotides are TGTGCCAGCAGCCACGGACTAGCGGCCCCAAGCTCCTACAATGAGCAGTTCTTC. The full variable domain, in which reference TRBV11-2 and TRBJ2-1 provide the parts outside the CDR3, is EAGVAQSPRYKIIEKRQSVAFWCNPISGHATLYWYQQILGQGPKLLIQFQNNGVVDDSQLPKDRFSAERLKGVDSTLKIQPAKLEDSAVYLCASSHGLAAPSSYNEQFFGPGTRLTVL.

This chain links TRBV19 with TRBJ2-7, with TRBD1 matching over 8 bases. Germline-derived CDR1 and CDR2 are LNHDA and SQIVND (reference sequence). This CDR3 region has 14 residues. V gave up 4 bases and J gave up 4 bases; unmatched junction bases: 6. CDR3 loop: CASSTRTGRYEQYF. The CDR3 nucleotides read TGTGCCAGTAGTACCAGGACAGGGAGGTACGAGCAGTACTTC.